Below are 7 T cell receptor beta chains sequenced from a single sample in a study of blood T cell repertoires in COVID-19. Assay used: immunoSEQ multiplex PCR; TCRdb lists only in-frame clones, some missing. The sample contains a few hundred thousand clones, 87% of which appear only once. Sequenced sample: PBMCs or T cells enriched from blood (not recorded which). These receptors all come from a man under 40 in a cohort exposed to, infected with or recovered from COVID-19 (not recorded which).

The chain is built from TRBV7-2 and TRBJ1-4, with unresolved D. V lost 1 base and J lost 3, with 6 bases in between. This CDR3 has 14 residues. Germline loops: CDR1 SGHTA, CDR2 FQGNSA. The CDR3 sequence: CASSLDSSNEKLFF. The CDR3 DNA sequence: TGTGCCAGCAGCTTAGACAGCTCTAATGAAAAACTGTTTTTT.

The genes are TRBV12-3 or TRBV12-4 and TRBJ1-2; no clear D. The ends were cut back, 3 bases at V and 6 bases at J, with 11 bases in the middle. The CDR3 loop spans 13 amino acids. CDR3 sequence: CASSLAGRNGYTF. The CDR3 nucleotides are TGTGCCAGCAGTTTGGCCGGGAGGAATGGCTACACCTTC.

This chain uses TRBV7-3 with TRBJ1-1, with TRBD1 as a possible D gene (5 bases). Germline loops: CDR1 SGHTA, CDR2 FQGTGA. CDR3 size: 16 residues. V was cut by 0 bases and J by 1 base, with 12 bases left in between. CDR3 amino acids: CASSLTPLRGNTEAFF. The CDR3 bases are TGTGCCAGCAGCTTAACACCCCTTAGGGGGAACACTGAAGCTTTCTTT.

The genes are TRBV5-4 and TRBJ1-4; TRBD1 is a possible D gene (6 bases). Trimming stripped 4 bases from V and 4 bases from J, with 11 bases between. CDR3 length: 14 residues. Germline V lookup: CDR1 SGHNT, CDR2 YYREEE (reference sequence). The CDR3 nucleotides read TGTGCCAGCAGCCAACAGGGTCTTAATGAAAAACTGTTTTTT. It specifies CASSQQGLNEKLFF.

The chain recombines TRBV19 with TRBJ2-1; 7 nucleotides align to TRBD1. CDR3 size: 14 residues. The V and J ends lost 3 bases and 6 bases, in that order; junction bases with no gene match: 5. CDR1 and CDR2 (germline): LNHDA, SQIVND (reference sequence). The CDR3 reads CASSIDRVVNEQFF. The CDR3 nucleotides are TGTGCCAGTAGTATCGACAGGGTAGTCAATGAGCAGTTCTTC.

In this sample, this clone turned up many times. The CDR3 spells CATSRATTTNEKLFF. CDR3 DNA: TGTGCCACCAGCAGAGCAACTACAACTAATGAAAAACTGTTTTTT. The chain is built from TRBV15 and TRBJ1-4; D is ambiguous. Trimming took off 1 base at V and 0 bases at J, with 6 bases between the two ends. Germline loops: CDR1 LNHNV, CDR2 YYDKDF (reference sequence). This CDR3 has 15 amino acids.

The gene calls are TRBV5-6 and TRBJ1-6; the D is unclear. The CDR3 is 17 amino acids. Trimming took 0 bases from V and 1 from J, leaving 11 bases between them. The germline V gene has CDR1 SGHDT and CDR2 YYEEEE. The CDR3 DNA reads TGTGCCAGCAGCTTGGGGGGTACGGGGTCCTATAATTCACCCCTCCACTTT. Its translation: CASSLGGTGSYNSPLHF. Drawing the rest from reference TRBV5-6 and TRBJ1-6, the complete variable domain is DAGVTQSPTHLIKTRGQQVTLRCSPKSGHDTVSWYQQALGQGPQFIFQYYEEEERQRGNFPDRFSGHQFPNYSSELNVNALLLGDSALYLCASSLGGTGSYNSPLHFGNGTRLTVT.